This T cell receptor beta chain was sequenced during a study of blood T cell repertoires in COVID-19. Study-level background: In each case, the material was cDNA or gDNA derived from T cells, B-cell-depleted T cells, or PBMCs.

The table came from immunoSEQ multiplex PCR; TCRdb's copy has only in-frame clones and leaves some out. In the table there are roughly 250,000 clones, about nine tenths of which are singletons. The specimen was PBMCs or T cells enriched from blood (not recorded which). This TCR was recovered from a woman aged 40 to 50 with acute COVID-19.

The CDR3 region is CASNNGQATWGNTIYF. The CDR3 DNA is TGTGCCAGTAATAATGGACAGGCTACTTGGGGAAACACCATATATTTT. J is TRBJ1-3 and V is TRBV19; 7 bases align to TRBD1. Germline trimming cut 7 bases from V and 4 bases from J; bases unmatched to any gene: 13. CDR1 is LNHDA and CDR2 is SQIVND in the germline V gene (reference sequence). The CDR3 runs 16 residues.